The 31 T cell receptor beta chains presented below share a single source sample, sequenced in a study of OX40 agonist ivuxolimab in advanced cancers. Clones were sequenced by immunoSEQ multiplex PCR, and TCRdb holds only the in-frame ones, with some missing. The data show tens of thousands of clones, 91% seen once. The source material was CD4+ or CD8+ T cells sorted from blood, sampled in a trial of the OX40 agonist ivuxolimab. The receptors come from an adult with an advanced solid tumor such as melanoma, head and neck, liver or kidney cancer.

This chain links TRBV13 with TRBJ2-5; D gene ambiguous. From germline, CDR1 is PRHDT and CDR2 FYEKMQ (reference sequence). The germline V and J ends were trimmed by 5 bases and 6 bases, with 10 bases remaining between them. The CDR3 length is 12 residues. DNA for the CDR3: TGTGCCAGCAGCCCCCAGGCCCAGACCCAGTACTTC. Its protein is CASSPQAQTQYF.

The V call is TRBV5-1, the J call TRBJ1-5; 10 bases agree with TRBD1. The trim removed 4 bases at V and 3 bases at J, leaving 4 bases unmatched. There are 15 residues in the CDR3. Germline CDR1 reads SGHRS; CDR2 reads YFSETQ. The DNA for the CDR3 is TGCGCCAGCAGCCTCGGACAGGGGGACAATCAGCCCCAGCATTTT. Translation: CASSLGQGDNQPQHF.

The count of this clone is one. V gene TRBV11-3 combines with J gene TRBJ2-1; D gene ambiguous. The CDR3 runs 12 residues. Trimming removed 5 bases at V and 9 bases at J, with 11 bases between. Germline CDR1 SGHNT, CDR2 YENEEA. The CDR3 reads CASSTIDSEQFF. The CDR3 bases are TGTGCCAGCAGCACTATAGATTCTGAGCAGTTCTTC.

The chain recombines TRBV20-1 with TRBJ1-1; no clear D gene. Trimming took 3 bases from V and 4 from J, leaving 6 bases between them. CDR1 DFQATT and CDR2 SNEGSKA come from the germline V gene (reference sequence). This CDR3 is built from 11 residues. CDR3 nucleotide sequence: TGCAGTGCTAGTAGGACCACTGAAGCTTTCTTT. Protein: CSASRTTEAFF.

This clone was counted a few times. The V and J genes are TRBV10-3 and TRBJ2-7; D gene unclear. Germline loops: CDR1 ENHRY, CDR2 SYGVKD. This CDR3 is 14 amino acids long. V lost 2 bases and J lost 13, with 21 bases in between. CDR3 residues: CAISENTAHYERYF. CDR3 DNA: TGTGCCATCAGTGAGAACACAGCTCACTACGAGAGATACTTC.

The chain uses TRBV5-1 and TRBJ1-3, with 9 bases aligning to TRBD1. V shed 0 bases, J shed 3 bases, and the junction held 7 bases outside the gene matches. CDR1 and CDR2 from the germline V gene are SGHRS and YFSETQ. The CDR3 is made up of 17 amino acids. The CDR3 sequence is CASSLDATGGVGNTIYF. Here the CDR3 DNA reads TGCGCCAGCAGCTTGGACGCAACAGGGGGCGTTGGAAACACCATATATTTT.

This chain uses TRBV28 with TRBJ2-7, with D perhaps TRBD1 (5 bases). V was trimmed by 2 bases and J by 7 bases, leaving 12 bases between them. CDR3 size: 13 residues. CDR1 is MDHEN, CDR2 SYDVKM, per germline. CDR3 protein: CASSLPGFNEQYF. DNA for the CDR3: TGTGCCAGCAGTTTACCAGGGTTCAATGAGCAGTACTTC.

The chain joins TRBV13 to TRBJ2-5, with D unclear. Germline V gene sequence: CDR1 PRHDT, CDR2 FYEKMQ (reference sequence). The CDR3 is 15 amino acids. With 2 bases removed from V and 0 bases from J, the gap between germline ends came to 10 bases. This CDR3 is CASSLIGSYQETQYF. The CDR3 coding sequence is TGTGCCAGCAGCTTAATTGGCTCGTACCAAGAGACCCAGTACTTC.

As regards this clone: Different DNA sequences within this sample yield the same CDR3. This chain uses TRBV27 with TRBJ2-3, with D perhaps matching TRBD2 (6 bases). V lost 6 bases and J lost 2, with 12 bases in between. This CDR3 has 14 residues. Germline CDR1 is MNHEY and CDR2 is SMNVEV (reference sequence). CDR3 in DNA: TGTGCCAGCAGCTGGGGACTCGTCACAGATACGCAGTATTTT. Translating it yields CASSWGLVTDTQYF.

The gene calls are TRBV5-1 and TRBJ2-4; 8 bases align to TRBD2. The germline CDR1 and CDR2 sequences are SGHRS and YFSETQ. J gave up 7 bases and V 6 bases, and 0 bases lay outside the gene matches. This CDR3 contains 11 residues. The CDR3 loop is CASTGGNIQYF. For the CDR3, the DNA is TGCGCCAGCACGGGGGGGAACATTCAGTACTTC.

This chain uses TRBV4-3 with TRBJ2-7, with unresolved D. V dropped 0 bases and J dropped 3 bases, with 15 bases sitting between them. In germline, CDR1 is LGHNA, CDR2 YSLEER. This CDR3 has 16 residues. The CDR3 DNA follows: TGCGCCAGCAGCCAAGAGCTGAAGGGTGTGGGCTACGAGCAGTACTTC. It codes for CASSQELKGVGYEQYF.

Here the CDR3 reads CASSLPPGFDYGYTF. The CDR3 region has the DNA TGTGCCAGCAGTTTACCGCCAGGATTTGACTATGGCTACACCTTC. V usage is TRBV28 and J usage is TRBJ1-2; unclear D gene. V gave up 2 bases and J gave up 3 bases, with 13 bases separating them. Germline V gene lookup returns CDR1 MDHEN and CDR2 SYDVKM. The CDR3 is 15 residues long.

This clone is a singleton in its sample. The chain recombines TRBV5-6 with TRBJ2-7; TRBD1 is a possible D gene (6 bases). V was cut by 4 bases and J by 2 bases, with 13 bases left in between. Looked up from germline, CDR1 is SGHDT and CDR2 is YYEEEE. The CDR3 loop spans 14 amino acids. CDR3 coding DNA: TGTGCCAGCAGCCCCATCGGGACAACCTACGAGCAGTACTTC. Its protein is CASSPIGTTYEQYF.

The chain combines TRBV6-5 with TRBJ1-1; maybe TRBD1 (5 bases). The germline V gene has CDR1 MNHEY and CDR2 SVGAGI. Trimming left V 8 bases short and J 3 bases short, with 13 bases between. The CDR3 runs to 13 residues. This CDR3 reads CASHLTDYTEAFF. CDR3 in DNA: TGTGCCAGCCACTTGACAGACTACACTGAAGCTTTCTTT.

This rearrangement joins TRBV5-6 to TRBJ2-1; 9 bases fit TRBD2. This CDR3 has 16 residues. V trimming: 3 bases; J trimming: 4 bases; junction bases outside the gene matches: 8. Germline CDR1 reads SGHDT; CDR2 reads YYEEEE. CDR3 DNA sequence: TGTGCCAGCAGCTCGGAAGCGGGAGGATTTTACAATGAGCAGTTCTTC. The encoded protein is CASSSEAGGFYNEQFF. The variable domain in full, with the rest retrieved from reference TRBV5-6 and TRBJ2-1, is DAGVTQSPTHLIKTRGQQVTLRCSPKSGHDTVSWYQQALGQGPQFIFQYYEEEERQRGNFPDRFSGHQFPNYSSELNVNALLLGDSALYLCASSSEAGGFYNEQFFGPGTRLTVL.

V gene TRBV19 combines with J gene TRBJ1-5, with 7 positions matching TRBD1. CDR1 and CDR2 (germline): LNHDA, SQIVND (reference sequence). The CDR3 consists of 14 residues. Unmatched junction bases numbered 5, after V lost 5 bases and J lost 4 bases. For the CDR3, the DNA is TGTGCCAGTAGTCCCCCCAGGGGGAATCAGCCCCAGCATTTT. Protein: CASSPPRGNQPQHF.

CDR3 bases: TGTGCCAGCAGCCAAGAGGGACTAGCGAGGTCCTACAATGAGCAGTTCTTC. Residues: CASSQEGLARSYNEQFF. The gene calls are TRBV7-9 and TRBJ2-1, with 10 bases fitting TRBD2. CDR3 length: 17 amino acids. The V gene end was trimmed by 5 bases and the J gene end by 1 base; junction bases not matched to a gene: 8. Germline CDR1 and CDR2: SEHNR and FQNEAQ (reference sequence).

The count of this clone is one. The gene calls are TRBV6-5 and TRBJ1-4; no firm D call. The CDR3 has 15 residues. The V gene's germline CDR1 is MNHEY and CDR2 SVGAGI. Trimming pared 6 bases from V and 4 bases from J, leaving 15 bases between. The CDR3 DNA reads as TGTGCCAGCAGCCATGACCGACCTCGTAATGAAAAACTGTTTTTT. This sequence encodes CASSHDRPRNEKLFF.

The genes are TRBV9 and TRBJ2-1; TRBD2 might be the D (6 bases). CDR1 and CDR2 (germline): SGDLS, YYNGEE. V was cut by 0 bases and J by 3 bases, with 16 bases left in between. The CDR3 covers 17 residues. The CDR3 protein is CASSVVGGDVFYNEQFF. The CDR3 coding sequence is TGTGCCAGCAGCGTAGTTGGAGGGGACGTATTCTACAATGAGCAGTTCTTC.

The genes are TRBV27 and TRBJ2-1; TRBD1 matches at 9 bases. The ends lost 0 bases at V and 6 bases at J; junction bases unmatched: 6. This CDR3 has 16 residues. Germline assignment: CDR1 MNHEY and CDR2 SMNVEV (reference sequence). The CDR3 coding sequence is TGTGCCAGCAGTTTATCGAGGGGACAGGGAGGCAATGAGCAGTTCTTC. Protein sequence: CASSLSRGQGGNEQFF.

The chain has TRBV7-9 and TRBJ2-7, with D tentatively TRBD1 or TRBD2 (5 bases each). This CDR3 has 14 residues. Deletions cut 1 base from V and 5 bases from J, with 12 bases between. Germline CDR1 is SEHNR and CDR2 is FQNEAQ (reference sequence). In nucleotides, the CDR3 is TGTGCCAGCAGCTTAGACAGGACTTTTAACGAGCAGTACTTC. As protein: CASSLDRTFNEQYF.

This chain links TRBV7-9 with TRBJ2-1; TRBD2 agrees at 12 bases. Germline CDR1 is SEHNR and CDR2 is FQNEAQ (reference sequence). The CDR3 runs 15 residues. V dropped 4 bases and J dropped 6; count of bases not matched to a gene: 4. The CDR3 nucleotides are TGTGCCAGCAGCTCGCCGGGACTAGCGGGCAATGAGCAGTTCTTC. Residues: CASSSPGLAGNEQFF.

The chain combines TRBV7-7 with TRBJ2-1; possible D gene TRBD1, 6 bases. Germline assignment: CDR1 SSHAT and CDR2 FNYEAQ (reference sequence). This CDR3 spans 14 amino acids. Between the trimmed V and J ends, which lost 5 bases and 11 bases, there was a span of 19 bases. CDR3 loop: CASSPRTDRTQQFF. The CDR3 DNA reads TGTGCCAGCAGCCCACGGACAGACAGAACCCAGCAGTTCTTC.

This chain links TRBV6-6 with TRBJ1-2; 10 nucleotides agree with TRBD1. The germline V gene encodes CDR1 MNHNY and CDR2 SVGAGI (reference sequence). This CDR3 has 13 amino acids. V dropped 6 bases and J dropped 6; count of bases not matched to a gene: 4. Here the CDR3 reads CASRTGGLDGYTF. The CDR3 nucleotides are TGTGCCAGCAGGACAGGGGGCCTGGATGGCTACACCTTC.

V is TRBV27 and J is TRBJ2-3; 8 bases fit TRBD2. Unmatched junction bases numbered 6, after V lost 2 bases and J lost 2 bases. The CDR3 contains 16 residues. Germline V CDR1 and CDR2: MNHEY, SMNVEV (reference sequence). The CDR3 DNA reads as TGTGCCAGCAGTTTACTTGCGGGAGGACTCACAGATACGCAGTATTTT. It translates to CASSLLAGGLTDTQYF.

CDR3 amino acids: CASSRGQENTEAFF. In DNA form, the CDR3 reads TGTGCCAGCAGCCGAGGACAGGAGAACACTGAAGCTTTCTTT. The chain links TRBV7-8 to TRBJ1-1; 7 bases agree with TRBD1. The length of the CDR3 is 14 residues. CDR1 SGHVS and CDR2 FQNEAQ come from the germline V gene. V shed 5 bases, J shed 1 base, and the junction held 4 bases outside the gene matches. The full variable domain, with the rest looked up from reference TRBV7-8 and TRBJ1-1, is GAGVSQSPRYKVAKRGQDVALRCDPISGHVSLFWYQQALGQGPEFLTYFQNEAQLDKSGLPSDRFFAERPEGSVSTLKIQRTQQEDSAVYLCASSRGQENTEAFFGQGTRLTVV.

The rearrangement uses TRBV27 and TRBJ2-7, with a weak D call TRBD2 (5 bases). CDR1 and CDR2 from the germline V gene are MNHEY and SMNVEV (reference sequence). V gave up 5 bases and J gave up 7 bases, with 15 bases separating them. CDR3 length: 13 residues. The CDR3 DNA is TGTGCCAGCAGTGGACTGGGCGTGAATGAGCAGTACTTC. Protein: CASSGLGVNEQYF.

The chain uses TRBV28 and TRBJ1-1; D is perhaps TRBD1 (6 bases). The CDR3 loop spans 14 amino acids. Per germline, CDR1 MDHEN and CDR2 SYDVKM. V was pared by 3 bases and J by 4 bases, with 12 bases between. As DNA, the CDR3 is TGTGCCAGCAGTTTTCGGGGGCGGGGCACTGAAGCTTTCTTT. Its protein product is CASSFRGRGTEAFF.

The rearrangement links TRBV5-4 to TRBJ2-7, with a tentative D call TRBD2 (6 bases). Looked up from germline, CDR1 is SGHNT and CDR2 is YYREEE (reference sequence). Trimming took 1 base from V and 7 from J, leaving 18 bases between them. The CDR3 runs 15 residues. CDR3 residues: CASSLSDFAGGEQYF. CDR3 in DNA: TGTGCCAGCAGCTTGTCGGACTTCGCCGGGGGAGAGCAGTACTTC.

For the CDR3, the DNA is TGTGCCAGTAGTATCGGGACTGGATTCACAGATACGCAGTATTTT. It codes for CASSIGTGFTDTQYF. The chain is built from TRBV19 and TRBJ2-3; D possibly corresponds to TRBD2 (6 bases). Trimming took off 3 bases at V and 2 bases at J, with 12 bases between the two ends. The V gene's germline CDR1 is LNHDA and CDR2 SQIVND (reference sequence). CDR3 length equals 15 residues.

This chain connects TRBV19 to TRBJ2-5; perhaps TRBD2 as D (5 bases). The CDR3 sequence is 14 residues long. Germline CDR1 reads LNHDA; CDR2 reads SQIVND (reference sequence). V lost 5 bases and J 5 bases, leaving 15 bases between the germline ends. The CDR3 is CASSPPDYGETQYF. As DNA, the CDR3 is TGTGCCAGTAGTCCACCCGACTACGGGGAGACCCAGTACTTC. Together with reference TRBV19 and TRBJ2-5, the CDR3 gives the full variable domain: DGGITQSPKYLFRKEGQNVTLSCEQNLNHDAMYWYRQDPGQGLRLIYYSQIVNDFQKGDIAEGYSVSREKKESFPLTVTSAQKNPTAFYLCASSPPDYGETQYFGPGTRLLVL.